Presented here are 5 T cell receptor beta chains from one specimen sequenced in a study of CD4 T cells in relation to SARS-CoV-2 and coronaviruses. Their cognate antigens are unknown. Before the COVID-19 pandemic, during about 2010-2019, CD4+ T cells were taken from unexposed donors. The cells were cultured for about ten days before CD4+ T cells were isolated. Profiled with immunoSEQ multiplex PCR; TCRdb holds only in-frame clones, not every one. The sample holds fewer than 20,000 clones; about four fifths are singletons and the top ten take roughly 15%. What was sequenced was CD4+ T cells from PBMCs, cultured in vitro. These receptors came from a human donor in good health.

The chain recombines TRBV21-1 with TRBJ2-7; TRBD1 is the table's D call, not checked against the DNA. TRBV21-1 is assigned pseudogene status. This CDR3 spans 16 amino acids. The CDR3 DNA follows: TGTGCCAGCAGCAAAGCTTGGCGCGGACATATCTACGAGCAGTACTTC. It translates to CASSKAWRGHIYEQYF.

The gene calls are TRBV18 and TRBJ1-5; unclear D gene. The CDR3 covers 16 residues. The germline gives CDR1 KGHSH, CDR2 LQKENI. Trimming removed 0 bases at V and 1 base at J, with 10 bases between. CDR3 nucleotide sequence: TGTGCCAGCTCACCACCCGGGAGCAACAGCAATCAGCCCCAGCATTTT. Amino acids: CASSPPGSNSNQPQHF.

This clone was detected once. J is TRBJ2-1 and V is TRBV27; D might be TRBD1 or TRBD2, each matching 5 bases. CDR3 length: 11 amino acids. Germline CDR1 and CDR2: MNHEY and SMNVEV (reference sequence). The V end was cut by 7 bases, the J end by 8 bases, with 9 bases between. DNA of the CDR3: TGTGCCAGCAAACGAGGGGATGAGCAGTTCTTC. This sequence encodes CASKRGDEQFF.

The chain joins TRBV7-8 to TRBJ2-3; 11 bases line up with TRBD2. From germline, CDR1 is SGHVS and CDR2 FQNEAQ. V dropped 1 base and J dropped 2; count of bases not matched to a gene: 11. The CDR3 has 19 amino acids. The CDR3 here is CASSLGLYGLAGSTDTQYF. CDR3 in DNA: TGTGCCAGCAGCTTAGGACTTTACGGACTAGCGGGTTCCACAGATACGCAGTATTTT.

The chain has TRBV6-1 and TRBJ2-1; D is undetermined. Trimming pared 2 bases from V and 9 bases from J, leaving 14 bases between. Germline-derived CDR1 and CDR2 are MNHNS and SASEGT. This CDR3 spans 14 amino acids. Here the CDR3 DNA reads TGTGCCAGCAGTGAACTCGCTGGGTACGGTGAGCAGTTCTTC. Encoded protein: CASSELAGYGEQFF.